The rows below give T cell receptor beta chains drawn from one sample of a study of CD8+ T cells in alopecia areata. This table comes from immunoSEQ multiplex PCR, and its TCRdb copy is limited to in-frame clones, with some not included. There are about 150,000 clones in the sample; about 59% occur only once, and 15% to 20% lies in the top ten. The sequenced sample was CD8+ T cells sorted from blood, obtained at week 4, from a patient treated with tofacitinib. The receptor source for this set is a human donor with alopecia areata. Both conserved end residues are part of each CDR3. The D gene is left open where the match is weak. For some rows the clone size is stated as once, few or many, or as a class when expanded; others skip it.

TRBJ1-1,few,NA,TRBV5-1,CASSRRGHNTEAFF,TGCGCCAGCAGCCGCCGGGGACACAACACTGAAGCTTTCTTT
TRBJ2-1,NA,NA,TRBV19,CASSLRHNEQFF,TGTGCCAGTAGTCTACGCCACAATGAGCAGTTCTTC
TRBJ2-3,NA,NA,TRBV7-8,CASSLVAGLPTDTQYF,TGTGCCAGCAGCTTAGTTGCGGGACTCCCGACAGATACGCAGTATTTT
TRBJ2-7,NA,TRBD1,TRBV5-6,CASSLGQGGSYEQYF,TGTGCCAGCAGCTTGGGACAGGGTGGCTCCTACGAGCAGTACTTC
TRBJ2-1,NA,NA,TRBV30,CAWIIYNEQFF,TGTGCCTGGATTATATACAATGAGCAGTTCTTC
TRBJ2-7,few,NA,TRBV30,CAWTSGNEQYF,TGTGCCTGGACCTCAGGGAACGAGCAGTACTTC
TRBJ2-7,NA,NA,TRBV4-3,CASSPGRNYEQYF,TGCGCCAGCAGCCCCGGACGAAACTACGAGCAGTACTTC
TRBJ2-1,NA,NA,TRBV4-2,CASSPPFVNPNEQFF,TGTGCCAGCAGCCCTCCCTTCGTCAACCCCAATGAGCAGTTCTTC
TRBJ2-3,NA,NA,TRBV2,CASARGANTDTQYF,TGTGCCAGCGCAAGGGGGGCCAACACAGATACGCAGTATTTT
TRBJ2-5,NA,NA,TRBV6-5,CASSATGLKETQYF,TGTGCCAGCAGTGCGACAGGTTTGAAAGAGACCCAGTACTTC
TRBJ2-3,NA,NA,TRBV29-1,CSGWGVNTDTQYF,TGCAGCGGGTGGGGGGTGAACACAGATACGCAGTATTTT
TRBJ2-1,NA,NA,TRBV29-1,CSVDKAPGWEQFF,TGCAGCGTTGATAAGGCCCCCGGCTGGGAGCAGTTCTTC
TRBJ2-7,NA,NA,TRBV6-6,CASTMGSVYEQYF,TGTGCCAGCACGATGGGTTCTGTCTACGAGCAGTACTTC
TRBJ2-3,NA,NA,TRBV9,CASSEPPWDTQYF,TGTGCCAGCAGCGAGCCCCCGTGGGATACGCAGTATTTT
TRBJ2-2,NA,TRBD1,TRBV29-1,CSVRLGTAGTGELFF,TGCAGCGTTAGGTTGGGGACAGCTGGAACCGGGGAGCTGTTTTTT
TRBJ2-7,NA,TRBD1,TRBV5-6,CASSWDRATYEQYF,TGTGCCAGCAGCTGGGACAGGGCCACCTACGAGCAGTACTTC
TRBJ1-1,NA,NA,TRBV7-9,CASSLELEAFF,TGTGCCAGCAGCTTAGAGTTGGAAGCTTTCTTT
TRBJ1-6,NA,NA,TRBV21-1,CASTQIGGQGDSPLHF,TGTGCCAGCACCCAAATAGGGGGACAGGGGGATTCACCCCTCCACTTT
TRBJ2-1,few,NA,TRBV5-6,CASSLALTYNEQFF,TGTGCCAGCAGCTTGGCGCTGACCTACAATGAGCAGTTCTTC
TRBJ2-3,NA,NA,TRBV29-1,CSVVSGRLGADTQYF,TGCAGCGTTGTTTCTGGTCGGTTAGGGGCAGATACGCAGTATTTT
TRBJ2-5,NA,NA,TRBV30,CAWSERGGRETQYF,TGTGCCTGGAGTGAAAGAGGGGGACGAGAGACCCAGTACTTC
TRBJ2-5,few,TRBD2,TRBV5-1,CASSLAGGFPETQYF,TGCGCCAGCAGCTTGGCGGGGGGGTTCCCAGAGACCCAGTACTTC
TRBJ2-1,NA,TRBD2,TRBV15,CATTSGLAGRNEQFF,TGTGCCACCACTTCGGGACTAGCGGGACGCAATGAGCAGTTCTTC
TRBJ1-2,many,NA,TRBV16,CASSPTIQGYGYTF,TGTGCCAGCAGCCCGACAATCCAGGGATATGGCTACACCTTC